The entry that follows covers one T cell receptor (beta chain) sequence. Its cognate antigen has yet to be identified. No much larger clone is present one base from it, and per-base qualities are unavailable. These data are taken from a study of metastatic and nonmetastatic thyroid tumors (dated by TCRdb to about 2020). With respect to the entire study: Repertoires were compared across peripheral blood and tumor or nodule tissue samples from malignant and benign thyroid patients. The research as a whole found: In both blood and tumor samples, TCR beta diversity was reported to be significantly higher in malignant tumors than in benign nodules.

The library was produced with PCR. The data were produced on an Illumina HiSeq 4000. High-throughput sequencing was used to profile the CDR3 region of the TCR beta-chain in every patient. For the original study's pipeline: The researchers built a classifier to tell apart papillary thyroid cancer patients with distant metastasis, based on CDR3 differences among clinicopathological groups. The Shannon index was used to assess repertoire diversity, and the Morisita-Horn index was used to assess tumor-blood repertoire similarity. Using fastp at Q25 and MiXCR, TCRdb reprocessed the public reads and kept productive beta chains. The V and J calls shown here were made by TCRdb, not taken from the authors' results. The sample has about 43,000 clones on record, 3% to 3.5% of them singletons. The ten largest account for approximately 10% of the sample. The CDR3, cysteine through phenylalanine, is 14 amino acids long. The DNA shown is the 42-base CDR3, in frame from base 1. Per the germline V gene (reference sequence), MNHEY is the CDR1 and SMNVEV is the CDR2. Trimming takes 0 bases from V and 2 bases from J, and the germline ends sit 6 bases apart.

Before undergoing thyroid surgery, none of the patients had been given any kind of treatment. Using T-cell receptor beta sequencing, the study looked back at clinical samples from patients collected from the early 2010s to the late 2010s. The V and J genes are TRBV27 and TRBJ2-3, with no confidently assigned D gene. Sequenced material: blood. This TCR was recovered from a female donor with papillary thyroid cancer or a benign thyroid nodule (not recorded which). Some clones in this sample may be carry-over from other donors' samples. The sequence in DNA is TGTGCCAGCAGTTTATCCCAGTCCACAGATACGCAGTATTTT. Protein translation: CASSLSQSTDTQYF.